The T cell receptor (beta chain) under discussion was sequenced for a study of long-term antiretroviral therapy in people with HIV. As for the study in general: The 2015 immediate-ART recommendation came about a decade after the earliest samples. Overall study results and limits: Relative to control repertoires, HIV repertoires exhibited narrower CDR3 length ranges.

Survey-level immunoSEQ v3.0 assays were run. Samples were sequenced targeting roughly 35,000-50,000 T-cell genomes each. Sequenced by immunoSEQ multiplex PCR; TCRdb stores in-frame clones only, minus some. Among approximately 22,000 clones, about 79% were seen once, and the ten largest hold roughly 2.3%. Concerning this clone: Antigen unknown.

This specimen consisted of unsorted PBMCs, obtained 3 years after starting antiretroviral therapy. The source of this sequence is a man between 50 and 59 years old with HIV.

The CDR3 loop reads CATSRDQRTGDNYGYTF. The CDR3 coding sequence is TGTGCCACCAGCAGAGATCAACGGACAGGTGATAACTATGGCTACACCTTC. This sequence joins TRBV15 and TRBJ1-2; 7 bases are a match to TRBD1. After removal of 0 bases from V and 1 base from J, the junction contained 8 bases not matched to a gene. The CDR3 spans 17 residues. The V gene's germline CDR1 is LNHNV and CDR2 YYDKDF (reference sequence).